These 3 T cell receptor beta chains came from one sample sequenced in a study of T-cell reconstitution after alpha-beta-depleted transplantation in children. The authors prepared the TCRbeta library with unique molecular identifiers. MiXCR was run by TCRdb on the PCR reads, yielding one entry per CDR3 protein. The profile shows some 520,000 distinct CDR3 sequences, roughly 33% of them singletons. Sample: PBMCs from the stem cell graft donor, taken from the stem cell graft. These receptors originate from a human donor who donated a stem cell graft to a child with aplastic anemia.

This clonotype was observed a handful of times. This chain's CDR3 is CASSPPARAGNTIYF. CDR3 in DNA: TGTGCCAGCTCACCACCGGCCAGGGCTGGAAACACCATATATTTT. The chain couples TRBV18 to TRBJ1-3; possible D gene TRBD1, 5 bases. CDR1 KGHSH and CDR2 LQKENI come from the germline V gene. V was shortened by 0 bases and J by 2 bases, with 8 bases between the two germline ends. The CDR3 length is 15 residues.

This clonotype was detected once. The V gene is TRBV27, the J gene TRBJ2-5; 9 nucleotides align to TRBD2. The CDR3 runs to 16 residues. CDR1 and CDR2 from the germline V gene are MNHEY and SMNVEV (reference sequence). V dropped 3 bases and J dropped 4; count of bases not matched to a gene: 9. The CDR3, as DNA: TGTGCCAGCAGTTTTGAGGCTAGCGGGATGGCAGAGACCCAGTACTTC. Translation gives CASSFEASGMAETQYF.

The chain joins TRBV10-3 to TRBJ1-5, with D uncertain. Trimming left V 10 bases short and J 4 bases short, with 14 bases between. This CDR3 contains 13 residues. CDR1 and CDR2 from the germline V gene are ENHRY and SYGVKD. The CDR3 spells CATGPTQNQPQHF. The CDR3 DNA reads TGTGCCACAGGACCGACCCAAAATCAGCCCCAGCATTTT.